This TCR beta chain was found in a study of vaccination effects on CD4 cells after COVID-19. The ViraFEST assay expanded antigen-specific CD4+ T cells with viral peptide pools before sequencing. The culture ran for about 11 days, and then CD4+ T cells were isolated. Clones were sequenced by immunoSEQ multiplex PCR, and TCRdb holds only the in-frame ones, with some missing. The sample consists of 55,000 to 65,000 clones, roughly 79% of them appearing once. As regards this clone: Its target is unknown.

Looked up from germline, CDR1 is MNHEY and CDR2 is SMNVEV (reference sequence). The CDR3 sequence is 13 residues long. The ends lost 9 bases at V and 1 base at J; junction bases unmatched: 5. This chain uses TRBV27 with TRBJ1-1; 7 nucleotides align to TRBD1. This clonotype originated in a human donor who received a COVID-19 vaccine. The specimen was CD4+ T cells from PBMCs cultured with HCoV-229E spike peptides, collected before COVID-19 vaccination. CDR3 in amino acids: CASNRDRNTEAFF. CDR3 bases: TGTGCCAGTAACCGGGACAGGAACACTGAAGCTTTCTTT.